This section outlines one T cell receptor beta chain sequence together with its context. Its matching antigen is unknown. The data were taken from a study of OX40 agonist ivuxolimab in advanced cancers. The wider study: Patients were dosed with the agonistic anti-OX40 (CD134) antibody ivuxolimab.

Profiling relied on immunoSEQ multiplex PCR, and the TCRdb table lists in-frame clones only, not all of them. Among more than 45,000 clones, about 93% were seen once, and the ten largest hold more than 6.5%. Looked up from germline, CDR1 is SGHTA and CDR2 is FQGNSA. V lost 1 base and J 8 bases, leaving 6 bases between the germline ends. The CDR3 sequence is 13 residues long. The investigators sampled blood at baseline, at cycle 4 day 1, and at cycle 7 day 1. Study-level findings and limits: The CD4+ and CD8+ T cells in the blood had expanded clonally by week 6 at 0.1 to 3.0 mg/kg. Patients who responded partially at 0.1-3.0 mg/kg showed clonal expansion ranking among the lowest.

The sequencing here drew on CD4+ or CD8+ T cells sorted from blood, taken in a trial of the OX40 agonist ivuxolimab. The chain uses TRBV7-2 and TRBJ1-6; tentative D call: TRBD1 (5 bases). This clonotype was sampled from an adult with an advanced solid tumor such as melanoma, head and neck, liver or kidney cancer. The CDR3 sequence: CASSLVTDSPLHF. CDR3 in DNA: TGTGCCAGCAGCTTAGTGACAGATTCACCCCTCCACTTT.